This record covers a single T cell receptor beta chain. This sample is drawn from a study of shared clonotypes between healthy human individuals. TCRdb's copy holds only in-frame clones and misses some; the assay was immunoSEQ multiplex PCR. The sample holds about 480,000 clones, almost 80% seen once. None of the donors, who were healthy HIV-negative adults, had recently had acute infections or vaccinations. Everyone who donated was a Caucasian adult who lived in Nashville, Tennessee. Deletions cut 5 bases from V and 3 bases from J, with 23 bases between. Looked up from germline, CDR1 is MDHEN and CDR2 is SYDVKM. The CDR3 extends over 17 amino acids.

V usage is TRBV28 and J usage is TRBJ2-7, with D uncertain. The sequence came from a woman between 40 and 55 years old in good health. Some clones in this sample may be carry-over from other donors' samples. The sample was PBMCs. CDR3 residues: CASSPCKEPKPHYEQYF. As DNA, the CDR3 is TGTGCCAGCAGTCCATGCAAAGAGCCAAAACCACACTACGAGCAGTACTTC.